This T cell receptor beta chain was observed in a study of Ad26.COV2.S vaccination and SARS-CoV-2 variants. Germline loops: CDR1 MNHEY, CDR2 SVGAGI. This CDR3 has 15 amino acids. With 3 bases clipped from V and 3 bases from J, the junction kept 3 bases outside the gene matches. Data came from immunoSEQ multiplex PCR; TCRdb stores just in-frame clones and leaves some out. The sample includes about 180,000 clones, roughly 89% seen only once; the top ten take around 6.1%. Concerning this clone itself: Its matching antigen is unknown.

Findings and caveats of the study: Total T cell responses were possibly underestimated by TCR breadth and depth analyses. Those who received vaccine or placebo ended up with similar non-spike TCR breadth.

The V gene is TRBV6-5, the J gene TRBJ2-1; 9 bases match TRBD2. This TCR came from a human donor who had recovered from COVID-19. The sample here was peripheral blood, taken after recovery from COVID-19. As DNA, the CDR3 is TGTGCCAGCAGTTATAGCGGGGGATACTACAATGAGCAGTTCTTC. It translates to CASSYSGGYYNEQFF.